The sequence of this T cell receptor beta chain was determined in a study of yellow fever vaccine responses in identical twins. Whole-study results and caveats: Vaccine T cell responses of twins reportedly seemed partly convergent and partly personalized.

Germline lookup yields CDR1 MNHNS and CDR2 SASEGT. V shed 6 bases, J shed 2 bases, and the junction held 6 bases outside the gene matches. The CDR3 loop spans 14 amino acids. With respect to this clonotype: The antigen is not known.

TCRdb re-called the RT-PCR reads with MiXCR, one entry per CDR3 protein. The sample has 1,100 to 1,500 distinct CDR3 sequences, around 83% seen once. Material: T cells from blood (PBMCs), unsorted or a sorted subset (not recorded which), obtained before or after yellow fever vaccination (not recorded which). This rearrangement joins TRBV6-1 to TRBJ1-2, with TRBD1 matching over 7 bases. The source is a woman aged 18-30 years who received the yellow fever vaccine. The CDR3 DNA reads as TGTGCCAGCAGGTCGGGACAGCAGAACTATGGCTACACCTTC. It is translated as CASRSGQQNYGYTF.